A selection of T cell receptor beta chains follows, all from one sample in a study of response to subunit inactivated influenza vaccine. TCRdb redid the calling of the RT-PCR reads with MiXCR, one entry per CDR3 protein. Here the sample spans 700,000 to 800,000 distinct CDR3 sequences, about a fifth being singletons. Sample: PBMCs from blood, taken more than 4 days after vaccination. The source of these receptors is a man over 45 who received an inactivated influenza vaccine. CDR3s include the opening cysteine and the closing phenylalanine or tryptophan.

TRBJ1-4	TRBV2	CASTPDWGHSEKLFF
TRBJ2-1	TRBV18	CASSPRANNEQFF
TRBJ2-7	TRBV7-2	CASSLTALGGFFYEQYF
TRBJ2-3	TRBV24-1	CATERDGTDTQYF
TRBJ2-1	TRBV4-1	CASSQSPGLSNEQFF
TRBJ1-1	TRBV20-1	CSARDRRAADYEAFF
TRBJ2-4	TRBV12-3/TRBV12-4	CASSQTPDRGRYF
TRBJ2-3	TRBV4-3	CASSQDSYVAVSTDTQYF
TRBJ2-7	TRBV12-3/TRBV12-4	CASSDAYEQYF
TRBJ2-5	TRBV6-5	CASSYFSRGGEGETQYF
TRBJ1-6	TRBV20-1	CTAARDSGSPLHF
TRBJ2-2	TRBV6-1	CASSKLNPNTGELFF
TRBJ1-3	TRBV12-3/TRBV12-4	CASSSGTSPNTIYF
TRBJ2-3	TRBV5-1	CASSPSAPDTQYF
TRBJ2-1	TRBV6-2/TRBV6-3	CASSYYRLAVNNEQFF
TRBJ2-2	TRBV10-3	CAIGDINTGELFF
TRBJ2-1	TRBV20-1	CSARVWTSGIYEQFF
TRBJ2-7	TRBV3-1	CASSQDSGWGFYEQYF
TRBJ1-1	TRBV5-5	CASSLFLKEVNTEAFF
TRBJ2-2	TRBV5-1	CASSFNRAATGELFF
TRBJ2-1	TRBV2	CASSEALWGLAGYNEQFF
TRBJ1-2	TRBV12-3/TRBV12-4	CASSLLGQGDGYTF
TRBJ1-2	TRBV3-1	CASSHRQGFGYTF
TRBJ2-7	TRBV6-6	CASSSIQLYEQYF
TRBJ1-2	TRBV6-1	CASSRQGDYHGYTF
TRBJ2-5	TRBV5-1	CASSAGLAGAYQETQYF
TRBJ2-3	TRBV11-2	CASSLVGLVTDTQYF
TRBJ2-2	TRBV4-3	CASSQGWTLNTGELFF
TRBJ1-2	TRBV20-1	CSARPTRAGYTF
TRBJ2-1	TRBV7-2	CASSRPGSVSSYNEQFF
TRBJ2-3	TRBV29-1	CSVLRRGTTDTQYF
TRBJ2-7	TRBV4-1	CASSQGTGAYSYEQYF
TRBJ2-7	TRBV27	CASSPLAGLFDEQYF
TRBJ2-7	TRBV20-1	CSARIDEQYF
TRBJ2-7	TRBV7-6	CASGTGVNEQYF
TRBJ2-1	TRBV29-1	CSVLPGYNEQFF
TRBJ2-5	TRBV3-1	CASSPTTSRLETQYF
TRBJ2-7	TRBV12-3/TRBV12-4	CASSTGTSGGSRSYEQYF
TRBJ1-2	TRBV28	CASTLQTGDRGYTF
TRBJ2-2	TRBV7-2	CATTGQGSGTGELFF
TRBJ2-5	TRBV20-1	CSARSGGYQETQYF
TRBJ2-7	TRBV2	CASSGKEMSPGTGGYEQYF
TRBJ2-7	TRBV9	CASSVAPGGSYEQYF
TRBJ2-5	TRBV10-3	CAISDPALEGETQYF